Sequencing of this T cell receptor beta chain was carried out in a study of T-cell reconstitution after alpha-beta-depleted transplantation in children. Findings of the study overall: The main origin of T-cell counts and diversity one year after transplant was newly produced T cells. Reported findings indicate that, about two months after transplant, alpha-beta T cells came from several hundred expanded clones, which were derived from non-depleted graft cells.

Worth noting for this clonotype: Its cognate antigen is unknown.

The TCRbeta library was prepared with unique molecular identifiers. TCRdb re-analysed the PCR reads in MiXCR, keeping a single row per CDR3 protein. This sample yields a few hundred thousand distinct CDR3 sequences, of which 25% to 30% are seen a single time; about 35% belongs to the top ten. The V end lost 4 bases, the J end lost 5 bases, and 13 bases lay between the germline ends. CDR1 and CDR2 (germline): PRHDT, FYEKMQ (reference sequence). This CDR3 is built from 14 residues. This chain links TRBV13 with TRBJ2-3; D gene ambiguous. The TCR originated in a boy under two years old with Wiskott-Aldrich syndrome, due to receive a stem cell transplant. The sample consisted of PBMCs, taken before TCRalphabeta/CD19-depleted stem cell transplant. The CDR3 bases are TGTGCCAGCAGCTCCACTGCCATCGGAGATACGCAGTATTTT. Its translation: CASSSTAIGDTQYF.